These T cell receptor beta chains were read from a single sample in a study of blood T cell repertoires in COVID-19. The method was immunoSEQ multiplex PCR; TCRdb's version includes in-frame clones alone and lacks a portion of them. The sample has nearly 200,000 clones; approximately 87% are singletons. Sample: peripheral blood. Every receptor here comes from a woman aged 70-85 years with acute or convalescent COVID-19. The CDR3 runs from the conserved cysteine through the conserved F or W. The D gene is left open where the match is weak. The size field is filled for only some rows; it gives once, few, many or a size class.

v_gene	d_gene	abundance	j_gene	len	CDR3nt	CDR3aa
TRBV6-5	TRBD1	NA	TRBJ2-7	14	TGTGCCAGCGCCCGGGACAGGAAGACCTACGAGCAGTACTTC	CASARDRKTYEQYF
TRBV5-1	NA	NA	TRBJ2-2	13	TGCGCCAGCAGCTTGACTAGCCCCAGGGAGCTGTTTTTT	CASSLTSPRELFF
TRBV6-2/TRBV6-3	NA	NA	TRBJ1-1	13	TGTGCCAGCAGTTACTCCCCATTCACTGAAGCTTTCTTT	CASSYSPFTEAFF
TRBV2	TRBD1	NA	TRBJ1-5	18	TGTGCCAGCAGCCCGTTGGGGACAGGGATAGGTAGCAATCAGCCCCAGCATTTT	CASSPLGTGIGSNQPQHF
TRBV7-2	TRBD1	NA	TRBJ2-7	15	TGTGCCAGCAGCTTACAAGGACAGGCCAACTACGAGCAGTACTTC	CASSLQGQANYEQYF
TRBV24-1	TRBD1	NA	TRBJ2-2	13	TGTGCCACCAAGGACAGGGGTCCCGGGGAGCTGTTTTTT	CATKDRGPGELFF
TRBV10-3	TRBD1	NA	TRBJ2-7	13	TGTGCCATTCGCCGGGACAGGGATGGCGAGCAGTACTTC	CAIRRDRDGEQYF
TRBV5-6	TRBD1	NA	TRBJ1-1	13	TGTGCCAGCAACCTTCCAGGGGGCGGAGAAGCTTTCTTT	CASNLPGGGEAFF
TRBV2	NA	NA	TRBJ1-1	11	TGTGCCAGCAGGCGTGGCACTGAAGCTTTCTTT	CASRRGTEAFF
TRBV28	TRBD1	NA	TRBJ1-1	16	TGTGCCAGCAGTTCTCCTCGGACAGGAGAGAACACTGAAGCTTTCTTT	CASSSPRTGENTEAFF
TRBV5-1	TRBD1	NA	TRBJ1-1	14	TGCGCCAGCAGCAGTGGACAGGGCTTCGCTGAAGCTTTCTTT	CASSSGQGFAEAFF
TRBV4-1	NA	NA	TRBJ2-5	15	TGCGCCAGCAGCCAAGATCTAGGATCCCCTGAGACCCAGTACTTC	CASSQDLGSPETQYF
TRBV6-5	NA	once	TRBJ2-1	14	TGTGCCAGCACCGAGACTGGGGGGTACAATGAGCAGTTCTTC	CASTETGGYNEQFF
TRBV24-1	NA	NA	TRBJ2-1	13	TGTGCCACCAGTGATGGAGCGTTGAATGAGCAGTTCTTC	CATSDGALNEQFF
TRBV5-1	TRBD1	NA	TRBJ2-1	15	TGCGCCAGCAGCGAACCAGGGGGCTCCTACAATGAGCAGTTCTTC	CASSEPGGSYNEQFF
TRBV7-9	NA	NA	TRBJ2-3	15	TGTGCCAGCAGCTTACCGCAGGGTAGCACAGATACGCAGTATTTT	CASSLPQGSTDTQYF
TRBV19	TRBD1	once	TRBJ1-5	14	TGTGCCAGTAGTACGGGACAGGTCCATCAGCCCCAGCATTTT	CASSTGQVHQPQHF
TRBV7-2	TRBD2	NA	TRBJ2-1	15	TGTGCCAGCAGCTCGACTAGCGCGAAGTACAATGAGCAGTTCTTC	CASSSTSAKYNEQFF
TRBV11-3	NA	NA	TRBJ1-1	15	TGTGCCAGCAGCAAAACCGGCGGAGTGAACACTGAAGCTTTCTTT	CASSKTGGVNTEAFF
TRBV6-4	NA	NA	TRBJ1-2	13	TGTGCCAGCAGTGACAGGGGTGGCTATGGCTACACCTTC	CASSDRGGYGYTF
TRBV10-3	TRBD1	NA	TRBJ1-1	15	TGTGCCATCAGTGAACCGGGACAGGGGACCACTGAAGCTTTCTTT	CAISEPGQGTTEAFF
TRBV6-2/TRBV6-3	NA	few	TRBJ1-4	14	TGTGCCAGCAGCGTCGGCGGAGCTAATGAAAAACTGTTTTTT	CASSVGGANEKLFF
TRBV5-1	TRBD1	once	TRBJ1-1	13	TGCGCCAGCAGCAATACAGGGGGCACTGAAGCTTTCTTT	CASSNTGGTEAFF
TRBV9	NA	NA	TRBJ2-1	18	TGTGCCAGCAGCGTAGGACTCGTCGGGACCCAGCGGGTAAATGAGCAGTTCTTC	CASSVGLVGTQRVNEQFF
TRBV9	NA	NA	TRBJ2-1	16	TGTGCCAGCAGCGTAGCTGAGGGGGTCTTTTACAATGAGCAGTTCTTC	CASSVAEGVFYNEQFF
TRBV24-1	TRBD1	NA	TRBJ2-2	14	TGTGCCACCAGTAGGACAGGAAACACCGGGGAGCTGTTTTTT	CATSRTGNTGELFF
TRBV5-4	NA	once	TRBJ1-1	14	TGTGCCAGCAGCTTCCCGACAGAGAACACTGAAGCTTTCTTT	CASSFPTENTEAFF
TRBV5-6	NA	once	TRBJ2-4	14	TGTGCCAGCAGCTTGTATAGTGCCAAAAACATTCAGTACTTC	CASSLYSAKNIQYF
TRBV29-1	NA	few	TRBJ1-1	13	TGCAGCGTCGGTCAGGGGCTGAACACTGAAGCTTTCTTT	CSVGQGLNTEAFF
TRBV6-1	NA	few	TRBJ1-2	17	TGTGCCAGCAGTGAAGTAGGGGCCAGCGCGGAAATCTATGGCTACACCTTC	CASSEVGASAEIYGYTF
TRBV24-1	NA	NA	TRBJ1-2	13	TGTGCCACCAGGGACACCGCTAACTATGGCTACACCTTC	CATRDTANYGYTF
TRBV2	TRBD1	NA	TRBJ1-1	13	TGTGCCAGCACCGGACAGGGGAGCACTGAAGCTTTCTTT	CASTGQGSTEAFF
TRBV6-5	TRBD1	NA	TRBJ1-4	14	TGTGCCAGCAGAACCGGGACAGGGGGCAATAAACTGTTTTTT	CASRTGTGGNKLFF
TRBV15	NA	few	TRBJ2-5	14	TGTGCCACCAGCAGAGCGTCGGGTTCAGAGACCCAGTACTTC	CATSRASGSETQYF
TRBV2	NA	few	TRBJ2-7	12	TGTGCCAGCAGGCGCGACAGCTACGAGCAGTACTTC	CASRRDSYEQYF
TRBV28	TRBD2	NA	TRBJ2-1	15	TGTGCCAGCACCGTTACTAGCGGGAGTATGGGTGAGCAGTTCTTC	CASTVTSGSMGEQFF
TRBV28	NA	NA	TRBJ1-2	13	TGTGCCAGCCACCCTCCCGGGAGCTATGGCTACACCTTC	CASHPPGSYGYTF
TRBV3-1/TRBV3-2	NA	NA	TRBJ1-2	15	TGTGCCAGCAGCCAACGAGCTCAGGGGCTCGTTGGCTACACCTTC	CASSQRAQGLVGYTF
TRBV10-2	TRBD1	few	TRBJ1-2	14	TGCGCCAGCACCGGGACAGCCTCTAACTATGGCTACACCTTC	CASTGTASNYGYTF
TRBV6-5	TRBD1	NA	TRBJ1-2	14	TGTGCCAGCAGGTCGACAGGGAAAGACTATGGCTACACCTTC	CASRSTGKDYGYTF